One T cell receptor beta chain is described in this entry. Antigen specificity is unknown. The study made its TCR cDNA through 5'RACE template switching. That step introduced a universal primer site along with UMIs. TCRdb fed the 5' RACE reads into MiXCR, producing one record per CDR3 protein. This sample has about 360,000 distinct CDR3 sequences, with around 6.4% found just once. The record originates from a study of T cells after yellow fever vaccination. Study-wide context: The authors prepared low-cell-number fractions using SMART-Seq v4 Ultra Low Input.

Trimming took 5 bases from V and 3 from J; bases not matched to a gene: 3. There are 14 residues in the CDR3. The germline V gene encodes CDR1 SGHTA and CDR2 FQGNSA. Study-level points and caveats: It was the secondary response that reached its peak faster, day 5 versus 15, but it was weaker.

The genes are TRBV7-2 and TRBJ1-4, with 7 nucleotides matching TRBD1. The input for sequencing was PBMCs, taken 5 days after the yellow fever booster vaccination. The receptor comes from a man under 40 who received the YFV17D yellow fever vaccine. This CDR3 is CASSQDRPNEKLFF. Here the CDR3 DNA reads TGTGCCAGCAGCCAGGACAGGCCTAATGAAAAACTGTTTTTT.